What follows is one T cell receptor beta chain and its context. These data originate in a study of cytomegalovirus exposure and HLA in healthy donors. Researchers ran the PCR with 60 Vbeta and 13 Jbeta primers. Profiled with immunoSEQ multiplex PCR; TCRdb holds only in-frame clones, not every one. The table includes tens of thousands of clones, approximately 71% detected once. The germline V gene encodes CDR1 LNHNV and CDR2 YYDKDF (reference sequence). V lost 7 bases to trimming and J lost 2 bases; unmatched junction nucleotides: 4. This CDR3 is built from 14 residues. Specimen: PBMCs. This clonotype was obtained from a man aged 50 to 60 in good health and CMV-seropositive. This chain uses TRBV15 with TRBJ2-5; 10 nucleotides agree with TRBD1. The CDR3 is CATTPGQGQETQYF. DNA for the CDR3: TGTGCCACCACCCCGGGACAGGGGCAAGAGACCCAGTACTTC.